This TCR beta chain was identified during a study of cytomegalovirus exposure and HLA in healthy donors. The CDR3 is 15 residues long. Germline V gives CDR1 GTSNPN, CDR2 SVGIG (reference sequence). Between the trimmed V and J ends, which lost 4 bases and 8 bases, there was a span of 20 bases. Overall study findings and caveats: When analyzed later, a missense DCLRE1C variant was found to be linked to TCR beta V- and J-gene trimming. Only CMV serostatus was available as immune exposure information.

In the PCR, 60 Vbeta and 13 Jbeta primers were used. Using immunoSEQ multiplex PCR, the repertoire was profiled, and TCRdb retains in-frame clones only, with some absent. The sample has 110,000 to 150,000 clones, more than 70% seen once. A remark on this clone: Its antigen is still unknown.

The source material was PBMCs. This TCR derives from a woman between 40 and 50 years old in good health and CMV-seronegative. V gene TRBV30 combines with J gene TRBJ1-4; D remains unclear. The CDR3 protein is CAWMFKARDFEKLFF. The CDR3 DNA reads TGTGCCTGGATGTTCAAGGCCCGGGATTTCGAAAAACTGTTTTTT.